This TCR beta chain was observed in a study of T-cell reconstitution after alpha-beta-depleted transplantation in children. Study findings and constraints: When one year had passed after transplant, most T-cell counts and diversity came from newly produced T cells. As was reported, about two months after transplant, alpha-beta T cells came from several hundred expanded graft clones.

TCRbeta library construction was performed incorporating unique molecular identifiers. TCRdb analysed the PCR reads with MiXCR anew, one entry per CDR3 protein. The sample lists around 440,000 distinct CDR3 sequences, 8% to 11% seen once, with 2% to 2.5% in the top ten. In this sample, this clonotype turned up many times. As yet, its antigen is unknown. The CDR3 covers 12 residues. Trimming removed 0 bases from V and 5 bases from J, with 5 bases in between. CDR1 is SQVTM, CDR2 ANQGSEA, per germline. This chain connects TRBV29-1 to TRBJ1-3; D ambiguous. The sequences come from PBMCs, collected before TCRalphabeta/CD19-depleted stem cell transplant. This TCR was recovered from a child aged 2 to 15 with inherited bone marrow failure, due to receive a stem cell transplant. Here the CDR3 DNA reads TGCAGCGTTGAAGACTGGCGAAACACCATATATTTT. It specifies CSVEDWRNTIYF.